Below are 32 T cell receptor beta chains sequenced from a single sample in a study of T cell changes during pregnancy in multiple sclerosis. Method: immunoSEQ multiplex PCR; TCRdb's copy keeps in-frame clones and lacks some. The table includes about 55,000 clones, around 94% detected once. The sample in question was CD8+ T cells from peripheral blood mononuclear cells, obtained after pregnancy. These receptors were obtained from a female donor with multiple sclerosis, enrolled in a pregnancy study.

V gene TRBV4-3 combines with J gene TRBJ1-1; no clear D gene. The CDR3 has 13 amino acids. Germline V gene sequence: CDR1 LGHNA, CDR2 YSLEER. Trimming removed 4 bases at V and 1 base at J, with 7 bases between. The CDR3 spells CASSRLSNTEAFF. DNA of the CDR3: TGCGCCAGCAGCCGGCTCTCGAACACTGAAGCTTTCTTT.

The chain is built from TRBV5-6 and TRBJ1-1; 9 nucleotides align to TRBD1. CDR3 length: 15 amino acids. The V segment lost 4 bases and the J segment 0 bases; nucleotides outside the gene matches: 4. Germline assignment: CDR1 SGHDT and CDR2 YYEEEE. The CDR3 protein is CASSKGTGMNTEAFF. The CDR3 region has the DNA TGTGCCAGCAGCAAGGGGACAGGGATGAACACTGAAGCTTTCTTT.

V and J are TRBV20-1 and TRBJ2-2; no firm D call. Germline V gives CDR1 DFQATT, CDR2 SNEGSKA (reference sequence). There are 11 residues in the CDR3. The V gene lost 0 bases and the J gene lost 7 bases, with 3 bases spanning the gap. The CDR3 spells CSARDYGELFF. The CDR3 DNA reads TGCAGTGCTAGAGACTACGGGGAGCTGTTTTTT.

This clone has a single count. The rearrangement joins TRBV7-9 to TRBJ2-1; 10 positions agree with TRBD2. J gave up 8 bases and V 2 bases, and 3 bases lay outside the gene matches. This CDR3 comprises 14 residues. Germline V CDR1 and CDR2: SEHNR, FQNEAQ (reference sequence). The chain's CDR3 is CASSLIAGGDEQFF. CDR3 DNA: TGTGCCAGCAGCTTAATAGCGGGAGGCGATGAGCAGTTCTTC.

The rearrangement joins TRBV9 to TRBJ2-2; the match to TRBD2 covers 7 bases. The V segment lost 3 bases and the J segment 4 bases; nucleotides outside the gene matches: 3. The CDR3 consists of 14 residues. The germline gives CDR1 SGDLS, CDR2 YYNGEE. The CDR3 spells CASSAWEGTGELFF. CDR3 nucleotides: TGTGCCAGCAGCGCGTGGGAGGGCACCGGGGAGCTGTTTTTT.

The CDR3 sequence: CASSLGSGLDGYTF. In nucleotides, the CDR3 is TGTGCCAGCAGCTTAGGATCCGGGTTAGATGGCTACACCTTC. This chain uses TRBV13 with TRBJ1-2; D is undetermined. The V gene's germline CDR1 is PRHDT and CDR2 FYEKMQ (reference sequence). V lost 0 bases and J lost 6, with 11 bases in between. The CDR3 length is 14 residues.

The chain couples TRBV29-1 to TRBJ1-1, with D perhaps matching TRBD1 (5 bases). Germline V CDR1 and CDR2: SQVTM, ANQGSEA. Trimming removed 5 bases at V and 7 bases at J, with 20 bases between. The CDR3 loop spans 14 amino acids. The CDR3 nucleotides read TGCAGCGTTCCGAGCGGGGCTATCAGCCTTGAAGCTTTCTTT. This translates into CSVPSGAISLEAFF.

The genes are TRBV28 and TRBJ2-1, with 9 nucleotides matching TRBD1. Germline V gives CDR1 MDHEN, CDR2 SYDVKM. V lost 3 bases and J lost 4; bases outside the gene matches: 7. The CDR3 runs 16 residues. This CDR3 reads CASSFPRDRVYNEQFF. The CDR3 region has the DNA TGTGCCAGCAGTTTCCCCCGGGACAGGGTGTACAATGAGCAGTTCTTC.

The chain carries TRBV28 and TRBJ2-3; the match to TRBD2 covers 8 bases. With 5 bases clipped from V and 4 bases from J, the junction kept 5 bases outside the gene matches. CDR3 length: 14 amino acids. Germline V gives CDR1 MDHEN, CDR2 SYDVKM. The CDR3 DNA is TGTGCCAGCAGTCCCCGACTAGCGCCAGATACGCAGTATTTT. Translation gives CASSPRLAPDTQYF.

This clone is medium-sized within its sample. J is TRBJ2-5 and V is TRBV28, with 14 bases that match TRBD2. This CDR3 comprises 16 residues. The V gene end was trimmed by 5 bases and the J gene end by 4 bases; junction bases not matched to a gene: 6. Germline V gene data show CDR1 as MDHEN and CDR2 as SYDVKM. In DNA form, the CDR3 reads TGTGCCAGCAGTCCGCCGGGACTAGCGGGAGTAGAGACCCAGTACTTC. Translated: CASSPPGLAGVETQYF.

This sequence joins TRBV10-1 and TRBJ2-1, with 11 bases lining up with TRBD2. CDR1 and CDR2 (germline): WNHNN, SYGVQD (reference sequence). The CDR3 spans 15 residues. V dropped 8 bases and J dropped 9; count of bases not matched to a gene: 12. In DNA, the CDR3 is TGCGCCAGCCCCGACCTACTAGCGGGAGTCTTTGAGCAGTTCTTC. Amino acid sequence: CASPDLLAGVFEQFF.

The chain is built from TRBV15 and TRBJ2-7, with 9 nucleotides matching TRBD1. Germline CDR1 LNHNV, CDR2 YYDKDF (reference sequence). V shed 1 base and J 4 bases; nucleotides not matched to a gene: 2. The CDR3 has 14 residues. This CDR3 is CATSRVGTGYEQYF. The CDR3 DNA follows: TGTGCCACCAGCAGAGTGGGGACAGGGTACGAGCAGTACTTC.

For the CDR3, the DNA is TGTGCCAGTAGTAAAATCCGGGACAGGGACACTGAAGCTTTCTTT. Protein sequence: CASSKIRDRDTEAFF. The genes are TRBV19 and TRBJ1-1, with TRBD1 matching 9 bases. Germline CDR1 reads LNHDA; CDR2 reads SQIVND (reference sequence). This CDR3 is built from 15 residues. The V segment lost 4 bases and the J segment 3 bases; nucleotides outside the gene matches: 6.

This chain joins TRBV29-1 and TRBJ1-2, with 10 bases aligning to TRBD1. CDR3 length: 15 amino acids. Germline V gene sequence: CDR1 SQVTM, CDR2 ANQGSEA. The ends lost 5 bases at V and 2 bases at J; junction bases unmatched: 8. CDR3 coding DNA: TGCAGCGTTCCCGGGACAGGGGTCGAGAACTATGGCTACACCTTC. Protein: CSVPGTGVENYGYTF.

V is TRBV19 and J is TRBJ2-1, with 11 bases aligning to TRBD2. This CDR3 is built from 15 residues. With 7 bases clipped from V and 2 bases from J, the junction kept 4 bases outside the gene matches. Germline V lookup: CDR1 LNHDA, CDR2 SQIVND (reference sequence). In DNA form, the CDR3 reads TGTGCCAGTACCTTGGGACTAGCGGCCTACAATGAGCAGTTCTTC. It yields the protein CASTLGLAAYNEQFF.

This chain links TRBV6-1 with TRBJ2-1; D is possibly TRBD2 (6 bases). This CDR3 comprises 13 residues. Trimming removed 6 bases from V and 7 bases from J, with 13 bases in between. CDR1 is MNHNS, CDR2 SASEGT, per germline. CDR3 amino acids: CASSEGLSNEQFF. As DNA, the CDR3 is TGTGCCAGCAGCGAGGGACTCTCAAATGAGCAGTTCTTC.

This clone is medium-sized (0.01 to 0.1%). The chain is built from TRBV19 and TRBJ2-1; D might be TRBD2 (5 bases). This CDR3 contains 12 residues. Germline CDR1 LNHDA, CDR2 SQIVND (reference sequence). Trimming took off 1 base at V and 10 bases at J, with 8 bases between the two ends. The DNA for the CDR3 is TGTGCCAGTAGTATAGGCTGGGAGGAGCAGTTCTTC. Encoded protein: CASSIGWEEQFF.

V and J are TRBV19 and TRBJ1-5; D not certain. Trimming took 3 bases from V and 4 from J, leaving 7 bases between them. This CDR3 region has 13 residues. Per germline, CDR1 LNHDA and CDR2 SQIVND (reference sequence). Written as DNA, the CDR3 is TGTGCCAGTAGTATGGGCTCGAATCAGCCCCAGCATTTT. Encoded protein: CASSMGSNQPQHF.

V and J are TRBV12-5 and TRBJ1-5; tentative D call: TRBD1 (5 bases). The CDR3 covers 13 residues. Trimming stripped 7 bases from V and 7 bases from J, with 14 bases between. Germline CDR1 reads LGHNT; CDR2 reads FRNRAP. The CDR3: CASVTGVRQPQHF. Here the CDR3 DNA reads TGTGCTAGTGTAACAGGCGTTCGACAGCCCCAGCATTTT.

The chain couples TRBV6-4 to TRBJ2-3, with 11 bases fitting TRBD1. J lost 4 bases, V lost 6 bases, and 9 bases had no gene match. Germline V gene data show CDR1 as MRHNA and CDR2 as SNTAGT. The CDR3 spans 16 residues. In DNA, the CDR3 is TGTGCCAGCAGCTCTCGGACAGGGGGCGGCTCAGATACGCAGTATTTT. Residues: CASSSRTGGGSDTQYF.

In DNA form, the CDR3 reads TGTGCCAGCAGTGAATGGGGGGGGGATACAGATACGCAGTATTTT. This sequence encodes CASSEWGGDTDTQYF. The rearrangement joins TRBV25-1 to TRBJ2-3; 7 positions agree with TRBD2. V lost 1 base and J lost 3; bases outside the gene matches: 4. The CDR3 contains 15 residues. In germline, CDR1 is MGHDK, CDR2 SYGVNS.

J is TRBJ2-7 and V is TRBV13; tentatively, D is TRBD2 (6 bases). Germline-derived CDR1 and CDR2 are PRHDT and FYEKMQ (reference sequence). Trimming took off 5 bases at V and 5 bases at J, with 19 bases between the two ends. This CDR3 has 15 amino acids. The CDR3 protein is CASSHRDSVTHEQYF. The DNA for the CDR3 is TGTGCCAGCAGCCATAGGGACTCCGTTACCCACGAGCAGTACTTC.

The rearrangement joins TRBV19 to TRBJ2-1; the D gene is possibly TRBD2 (5 bases). The germline V and J ends were trimmed by 3 bases and 5 bases, with 11 bases remaining between them. There are 14 residues in the CDR3. Germline V gives CDR1 LNHDA, CDR2 SQIVND (reference sequence). The CDR3 DNA follows: TGTGCCAGTAGTATCGCTACGGGGAACAATGAGCAGTTCTTC. Its protein product is CASSIATGNNEQFF. The entire variable domain, with the rest obtained from reference TRBV19 and TRBJ2-1, is as follows: DGGITQSPKYLFRKEGQNVTLSCEQNLNHDAMYWYRQDPGQGLRLIYYSQIVNDFQKGDIAEGYSVSREKKESFPLTVTSAQKNPTAFYLCASSIATGNNEQFFGPGTRLTVL.

The chain is built from TRBV30 and TRBJ1-1, with D uncertain. V shed 2 bases and J shed 0 bases, with 7 bases lying between them. This CDR3 has 13 residues. CDR1 GTSNPN and CDR2 SVGIG come from the germline V gene (reference sequence). CDR3 sequence (DNA): TGTGCCTGGAGTCTGGCTTTGAACACTGAAGCTTTCTTT. Protein: CAWSLALNTEAFF.

This chain connects TRBV19 to TRBJ1-5, with D hard to call. Germline CDR1 reads LNHDA; CDR2 reads SQIVND (reference sequence). V dropped 5 bases and J dropped 3 bases, with 17 bases sitting between them. This CDR3 has 16 residues. The DNA of the CDR3 is TGTGCCAGTAGTCCCACCGGGAAGTGGGACAATCAGCCCCAGCATTTT. This sequence encodes CASSPTGKWDNQPQHF.

This clone was seen a single time. This chain links TRBV11-2 with TRBJ1-2, with 8 bases matching TRBD1. The germline V gene encodes CDR1 SGHAT and CDR2 FQNNGV. V lost 5 bases to trimming and J lost 4 bases; unmatched junction nucleotides: 6. The CDR3 extends over 14 amino acids. CDR3 residues: CASSHGQGVYGYTF. In DNA form, the CDR3 reads TGTGCCAGCAGCCATGGACAGGGTGTCTATGGCTACACCTTC.

The chain carries TRBV6-1 and TRBJ2-7; D is unclear. The CDR3 runs to 13 residues. The germline CDR1 and CDR2 sequences are MNHNS and SASEGT. V gave up 5 bases and J gave up 4 bases, with 12 bases separating them. In nucleotides, the CDR3 is TGTGCCAGCAGTTTCTCTTACACGTACGAGCAGTACTTC. Amino acid sequence: CASSFSYTYEQYF.

This rearrangement joins TRBV30 to TRBJ2-7; the match to TRBD2 covers 12 bases. The CDR3 sequence is 16 residues long. The trim removed 6 bases at V and 2 bases at J, leaving 11 bases unmatched. Per germline, CDR1 GTSNPN and CDR2 SVGIG (reference sequence). The DNA for the CDR3 is TGTGCCTGTCGACTAGCGGGAGTCCTCGGTCCCTACGAGCAGTACTTC. It yields the protein CACRLAGVLGPYEQYF.

V gene TRBV10-3 combines with J gene TRBJ2-2, with D perhaps matching TRBD2 (6 bases). Trimming stripped 7 bases from V and 5 bases from J, with 8 bases between. This CDR3 is 12 amino acids long. Looked up from germline, CDR1 is ENHRY and CDR2 is SYGVKD. CDR3 DNA: TGTGCCATCACCGGAGGGACCGGGGAGCTGTTTTTT. Protein: CAITGGTGELFF.

The chain links TRBV4-1 to TRBJ2-2; possible D gene TRBD2, 6 bases. This CDR3 has 15 amino acids. V lost 5 bases to trimming and J lost 3 bases, with 13 bases between them. The V gene's germline CDR1 is MGHRA and CDR2 YSYEKL. The CDR3 region has the DNA TGCGCCAGCAGCGGTATGGGGGGACACACCGGGGAGCTGTTTTTT. It translates to CASSGMGGHTGELFF.

CDR3 sequence: CASSPGARGQPQHF. The DNA of the CDR3 is TGTGCCAGCTCACCAGGCGCGCGGGGACAGCCCCAGCATTTT. V and J are TRBV18 and TRBJ1-5, with D hard to call. Germline CDR1 KGHSH, CDR2 LQKENI. The length of the CDR3 is 14 residues. V lost 2 bases and J 7 bases, leaving 12 bases between the germline ends.

The rearrangement links TRBV5-1 to TRBJ1-1; TRBD1 agrees at 8 bases. The CDR3 runs to 19 residues. The trim removed 5 bases at V and 0 bases at J, leaving 18 bases unmatched. Germline V lookup: CDR1 SGHRS, CDR2 YFSETQ. DNA for the CDR3: TGCGCCAGCAGGTCTGGGGGTGTTGGGACAGGCCCCATGAACACTGAAGCTTTCTTT. It encodes CASRSGGVGTGPMNTEAFF. Supplemented by reference TRBV5-1 and TRBJ1-1, the full variable domain reads KAGVTQTPRYLIKTRGQQVTLSCSPISGHRSVSWYQQTPGQGLQFLFEYFSETQRNKGNFPGRFSGRQFSNSRSEMNVSTLELGDSALYLCASRSGGVGTGPMNTEAFFGQGTRLTVV.